What follows describes a single T cell receptor beta chain. Its antigen is as yet unknown. Trimming took 1 base from V and 3 from J; bases not matched to a gene: 3. Germline V gene data show CDR1 as LGHNA and CDR2 as YNFKEQ. The CDR3 covers 16 residues. Sequencing used immunoSEQ multiplex PCR; TCRdb keeps in-frame clones, though not all of them. The sample yields about 130,000 clones, approximately 88% seen once. The sample comes from a study of T cell responses to AZD1222 COVID-19 vaccine. Study-level background: Pooled in the analysis were second doses at about 4 or about 12 weeks.

Notes on the study in general: None of the repertoires were sampled until the peak T cell response had passed. Only six individuals given AZD1222 were seropositive at baseline.

This clonotype originated in an adult in good health. The chain recombines TRBV4-2 with TRBJ2-2; 9 positions agree with TRBD1. The material was peripheral blood, obtained on day 0 of AZD1222 vaccination. The CDR3 here is CASSQGDRADTGELFF. DNA for the CDR3: TGTGCCAGCAGCCAAGGGGACAGGGCGGACACCGGGGAGCTGTTTTTT.